Below, one T cell receptor beta chain is given with its context. Its antigen remains unidentified. Trimming took off 8 bases at V and 7 bases at J, with 23 bases between the two ends. This CDR3 has 14 amino acids. Per germline, CDR1 SQVTM and CDR2 ANQGSEA. These data come from a study of T cell responses to AZD1222 COVID-19 vaccine. Overall study findings and caveats: Most donors were white British, females outnumbered males, and clonal diversity was possibly underestimated. Elevations in Spike-specific TCR breadth and depth followed administration of two AZD1222 doses.

Pooling was applied to second doses at about 4 or about 12 weeks. Profiling relied on immunoSEQ multiplex PCR, and the TCRdb table lists in-frame clones only, not all of them. The sample yields around 150,000 clones, 92% seen once. The receptor comes from an adult who received the AZD1222 COVID-19 vaccine. The chain has TRBV29-1 and TRBJ1-1, with D uncertain. The sample consisted of peripheral blood, taken 28 days after the second AZD1222 dose. This chain's CDR3 is CSYSQVGVMGEAFF. The CDR3 region has the DNA TGCAGCTACAGCCAAGTCGGGGTTATGGGTGAAGCTTTCTTT.